Shown below are 24 T cell receptor beta chains from a single sample sequenced in a study of T-cell memory formation after mild COVID-19 (dated by TCRdb to the early 2020s). The library was produced with 5' RACE. The instrument given in TCRdb is Illumina NovaSeq 6000. TCRdb itself trimmed the public reads at Q25 with fastp, ran MiXCR and retained productive beta chains. Entries that share a CDR3 protein sequence are merged under the most common genes and DNA. Across this sample there are roughly 450,000 distinct CDR3 sequences, with roughly 18% seen only once. Around a fifth of the sample belongs to the ten largest clones. Sequenced sample: PBMCs or a T cell subset sorted from them (not recorded which). These receptors all stem from a man between 18 and 29 years old who had mild COVID-19 (a few samples of this study predate the infection). The sample titles of this study are shuffled in the database, so cell type and time point are left out; the donor was told from shared clones.

This clonotype came up a few times. The chain uses TRBV6-2 or TRBV6-3 and TRBJ2-2; perhaps TRBD1 as D (5 bases). V lost 6 bases, J lost 3 bases, and 17 bases lay in between. The CDR3 totals 16 residues. Germline-derived CDR1 and CDR2 are MNHEY and SVGEGT. As DNA, the CDR3 is TGTGCCAGCAGACCCTGGGGCCAGGGCGACACCGGGGAGCTGTTTTTT. Amino acids: CASRPWGQGDTGELFF.

This clonotype came up a few times. This rearrangement joins TRBV7-9 to TRBJ2-1; perhaps TRBD2 as D (6 bases). Germline values: CDR1 SEHNR, CDR2 FQNEAQ (reference sequence). This CDR3 comprises 14 residues. The V and J ends lost 5 bases and 7 bases respectively, with 15 bases between them. The CDR3 DNA follows: TGTGCCAGCAGCCCGGGACTGGCTAGGAATGAGCAGTTCTTC. As protein: CASSPGLARNEQFF.

This clonotype has at least ten counts. J is TRBJ2-5 and V is TRBV15, with 7 bases lining up with TRBD1. The CDR3 contains 13 residues. Germline CDR1 is LNHNV and CDR2 is YYDKDF (reference sequence). V gave up 7 bases and J gave up 4 bases; unmatched junction bases: 6. CDR3 sequence: CATTNGDRETQYF. CDR3 bases: TGTGCCACCACCAATGGGGACAGAGAGACCCAGTACTTC. The full variable domain, rest sourced from reference TRBV15 and TRBJ2-5, is DAMVIQNPRYQVTQFGKPVTLSCSQTLNHNVMYWYQQKSSQAPKLLFHYYDKDFNNEADTPDNFQSRRPNTSFCFLDIRSPGLGDTAMYLCATTNGDRETQYFGPGTRLLVL.

This clonotype was counted between two and nine times. V is TRBV20-1 and J is TRBJ2-5; D call uncertain. Germline CDR1 is DFQATT and CDR2 is SNEGSKA (reference sequence). The CDR3 has 16 residues. V lost 0 bases to trimming and J lost 3 bases, with 17 bases between them. CDR3 bases: TGCAGTGCTAGAGATACGTCGTTTGGGGTGAAAGAGACCCAGTACTTC. Encoded protein: CSARDTSFGVKETQYF.

The V and J genes are TRBV12-3 or TRBV12-4 and TRBJ2-7; weak D call: TRBD2 (6 bases). The ends were cut back, 6 bases at V and 0 bases at J, with 15 bases in the middle. This CDR3 region has 15 residues. The CDR3, as DNA: TGTGCCAGCAGCCTCGGACGGGGGAGCTCCTACGAGCAGTACTTC. Amino acids: CASSLGRGSSYEQYF.

This clonotype appeared many times. The rearrangement uses TRBV5-1 and TRBJ2-1; D ambiguous. The CDR3 is made up of 15 amino acids. Germline V gene data show CDR1 as SGHRS and CDR2 as YFSETQ. Trimming took off 0 bases at V and 8 bases at J, with 15 bases between the two ends. CDR3 amino acids: CASSLAADLIDEQFF. In DNA, the CDR3 is TGCGCCAGCAGCTTGGCCGCGGACCTTATCGATGAGCAGTTCTTC.

This clonotype has ten or more counts. The gene calls are TRBV12-3 or TRBV12-4 and TRBJ1-3; D is unclear. The V end was cut by 7 bases, the J end by 0 bases, with 4 bases between. This CDR3 is 12 amino acids long. CDR3 loop: CASTNSGNTIYF. The CDR3 DNA reads TGTGCCAGCACCAACTCTGGAAACACCATATATTTT.

The chain combines TRBV12-3 or TRBV12-4 with TRBJ1-2, with unresolved D. The CDR3 is 11 residues long. V lost 4 bases and J lost 7, with 7 bases in between. In DNA form, the CDR3 reads TGTGCCAGCAGTTCGGGCTTTGGCTACACCTTC. Its protein is CASSSGFGYTF.

This clonotype was seen a few times. The V call is TRBV20-1, the J call TRBJ2-1; no firm D call. Trimming pared 4 bases from V and 9 bases from J, leaving 10 bases between. Germline CDR1 and CDR2: DFQATT and SNEGSKA (reference sequence). The CDR3 length is 11 residues. Written as DNA, the CDR3 is TGCAGTGCTACCATAGGCGGTGAGCAGTTCTTC. This encodes CSATIGGEQFF.

This clonotype appeared a few times. The V and J genes are TRBV4-2 and TRBJ1-1; D is undetermined. CDR1 LGHNA and CDR2 YNFKEQ come from the germline V gene. Trimming left V 0 bases short and J 10 bases short, with 15 bases between. The CDR3 contains 14 residues. CDR3 bases: TGTGCCAGCAGCCAAGATCAGGAGGGCCATGGAGCTTTCTTT. As protein: CASSQDQEGHGAFF.

This clonotype was seen more than once but under ten times. This chain joins TRBV7-2 and TRBJ2-3; 11 bases map to TRBD2. The junction had 6 bases not matched to a gene; V was cut back by 3 bases and J by 1 base. The CDR3 extends over 17 amino acids. Germline CDR1 reads SGHTA; CDR2 reads FQGNSA. CDR3 sequence (DNA): TGTGCCAGCAGCTTCCCACTAGCGGGGGTCCGCACAGATACGCAGTATTTT. This gives the protein CASSFPLAGVRTDTQYF.

This rearrangement joins TRBV7-9 to TRBJ1-6; 7 bases are shared with TRBD1. The CDR3 is made up of 15 amino acids. Germline-derived CDR1 and CDR2 are SEHNR and FQNEAQ (reference sequence). Trimming took 3 bases from V and 6 from J; bases not matched to a gene: 5. The CDR3 region has the DNA TGTGCCAGCAGCTTGGGACAGCTAACTAATTCACCCCTCCACTTT. Its protein is CASSLGQLTNSPLHF.

The chain is built from TRBV20-1 and TRBJ1-4, with 8 bases matching TRBD1. V lost 1 base and J lost 4; bases outside the gene matches: 8. Germline assignment: CDR1 DFQATT and CDR2 SNEGSKA (reference sequence). CDR3 length: 16 amino acids. The CDR3 sequence is CSARAQTGGLNEKLFF. The CDR3 DNA reads TGCAGTGCTAGAGCACAAACAGGGGGACTTAATGAAAAACTGTTTTTT.

The chain carries TRBV12-3 or TRBV12-4 and TRBJ2-7, with TRBD1 matching 7 bases. Trimming removed 4 bases from V and 3 bases from J; junction bases left unmatched: 6. This CDR3 comprises 14 residues. The CDR3 nucleotides are TGTGCCAGCAGTTCGCTGGACAGGAGCTACGAGCAGTACTTC. It is translated as CASSSLDRSYEQYF.

This clonotype was seen more than once but under ten times. The V call is TRBV9, the J call TRBJ2-3; D is unresolved. V shed 0 bases and J shed 1 base, with 12 bases lying between them. This CDR3 comprises 16 residues. Germline-derived CDR1 and CDR2 are SGDLS and YYNGEE. Here the CDR3 DNA reads TGTGCCAGCAGCGTAGGTGGGCAGACCCGCACAGATACGCAGTATTTT. This codes for CASSVGGQTRTDTQYF.

This clonotype was recorded a few times. The gene calls are TRBV5-1 and TRBJ2-1, with 12 positions matching TRBD2. V shed 4 bases and J 6 bases; nucleotides not matched to a gene: 11. The germline gives CDR1 SGHRS, CDR2 YFSETQ. The CDR3 is made up of 17 amino acids. As DNA, the CDR3 is TGCGCCAGCAGCGCAGCGGTACTAGCGGGGGGACCCAATGAGCAGTTCTTC. Its translation is CASSAAVLAGGPNEQFF.

This chain links TRBV18 with TRBJ2-1; no firm D call. Germline CDR1 KGHSH, CDR2 LQKENI. The CDR3 is made up of 13 amino acids. Trimming took off 3 bases at V and 7 bases at J, with 10 bases between the two ends. CDR3 region: CASSPFSDNEQFF. CDR3 DNA: TGTGCCAGCTCACCTTTCAGTGATAATGAGCAGTTCTTC.

This clonotype was seen a handful of times. The genes are TRBV20-1 and TRBJ2-5, with TRBD1 as a possible D gene (5 bases). This CDR3 is built from 12 residues. V gave up 7 bases and J gave up 5 bases, with 14 bases separating them. The germline CDR1 and CDR2 sequences are DFQATT and SNEGSKA (reference sequence). The CDR3 DNA is TGCAGTGTTGTTACCAGGGTGGAGACCCAGTACTTC. Translation gives CSVVTRVETQYF.

The V and J genes are TRBV20-1 and TRBJ2-3; 10 bases map to TRBD2. Germline values: CDR1 DFQATT, CDR2 SNEGSKA (reference sequence). The CDR3 has 14 amino acids. The CDR3 region is CSLLPSGGTDTQYF. The CDR3 nucleotides are TGCAGCCTCCTTCCTAGCGGGGGAACAGATACGCAGTATTTT.

The rearrangement links TRBV7-9 to TRBJ2-5; TRBD1 matches at 9 bases. The germline CDR1 and CDR2 sequences are SEHNR and FQNEAQ (reference sequence). This CDR3 contains 13 residues. The junction had 6 bases not matched to a gene; V was cut back by 6 bases and J by 7 bases. The CDR3 reads CASSWDRDGTQYF. The DNA for the CDR3 is TGTGCCAGCAGTTGGGACAGGGACGGGACCCAGTACTTC.

This clonotype was seen at least ten times. The chain is built from TRBV7-9 and TRBJ1-2; D is undetermined. The V gene lost 1 base and the J gene lost 6 bases, with 3 bases spanning the gap. The CDR3 totals 11 residues. Germline V gene sequence: CDR1 SEHNR, CDR2 FQNEAQ (reference sequence). CDR3: CASSLVDGYTF. Here the CDR3 DNA reads TGTGCCAGCAGCTTAGTGGATGGCTACACCTTC.

The V and J genes are TRBV7-2 and TRBJ2-2; D possibly corresponds to TRBD2 (6 bases). The V gene's germline CDR1 is SGHTA and CDR2 FQGNSA. CDR3 size: 16 residues. With 7 bases removed from V and 6 bases from J, the gap between germline ends came to 21 bases. Here the CDR3 reads CASTLRSLAGSGELFF. CDR3 nucleotides: TGTGCCAGCACCCTAAGGTCCCTCGCGGGGTCCGGGGAGCTGTTTTTT. Looking up the rest from reference TRBV7-2 and TRBJ2-2 gives the full variable domain: GAGVSQSPSNKVTEKGKDVELRCDPISGHTALYWYRQSLGQGLEFLIYFQGNSAPDKSGLPSDRFSAERTGGSVSTLTIQRTQQEDSAVYLCASTLRSLAGSGELFFGEGSRLTVL.

A single count supports this clonotype. The genes are TRBV5-1 and TRBJ2-3, with 10 nucleotides matching TRBD1. V lost 4 bases and J lost 5; bases outside the gene matches: 7. The germline CDR1 and CDR2 sequences are SGHRS and YFSETQ. This CDR3 is built from 15 residues. The CDR3 bases are TGCGCCAGCAGCCTCGGGACAGGGGACCGAGATACGCAGTATTTT. The encoded protein is CASSLGTGDRDTQYF.

The chain joins TRBV2 to TRBJ1-1; no reliable D call. The length of the CDR3 is 13 residues. V lost 9 bases and J 5 bases, leaving 16 bases between the germline ends. Germline CDR1 SNHLY, CDR2 FYNNEI. The CDR3 coding sequence is TGTGCCAGTGGAAGGGAAGTTAAAACTGAAGCTTTCTTT. This gives the protein CASGREVKTEAFF.